This TCR beta chain was sequenced during a study of T cell repertoires in cytomegalovirus infection (dated by TCRdb to between 2019 and 2020). General notes on the study: Donor HLA type was relevant to the analysis, as public TCR beta signatures indicated carriage of CMV infection together with the matching HLA type.

Worth noting for this clonotype: Its specific antigen is unknown. Base quality data are lacking; no much larger clone is found one base away.

From its cysteine to its phenylalanine, the CDR3 spans 17 amino acids. Only CDR3 DNA remains: 51 bases, in frame from the first base. Trimming at the junction amounts to 3 bases on V and 2 bases on J, and the germline ends lie 18 bases apart. Per the germline V gene, SGHRS is the CDR1 and YFSETQ is the CDR2. This sample was sequenced with an Illumina HiSeq 1500. In TCRdb, the public reads were trimmed at Q25 with fastp and aligned with MiXCR, with productive beta chains retained. CDR3 protein duplicates are merged, each entry listing the most common genes and DNA. The sample yields a few hundred thousand distinct CDR3 sequences; 15% to 20% were counted once. The ten largest account for around 12% of the sample. Results and caveats for the whole study, not just this receptor: In both this cohort and an independent cohort of several hundred donors, the cumulative frequency of public TCR beta family members distinguished carriers of CMV infection plus the relevant HLA type. The ex vivo response was dominated by HLA-C-restricted CMV-specific TCR beta clonotypes, which also provided the single most frequent clonotype in two of eight donors.

This clonotype was sampled from a human donor in good health (CMV status not recorded). Some clones in this sample may be carry-over from other donors' samples. The chain couples TRBV5-1 to TRBJ2-1; perhaps TRBD1 is the D gene, with 5 bases matching. Material for sequencing was PBMCs. The CDR3 sequence is CASSSRNRQTAYNEQFF. The sequenced DNA: TGCGCCAGCAGCTCCCGAAATCGACAGACAGCCTACAATGAGCAGTTCTTC.